Below, one T cell receptor beta chain is given with its context. This sample stems from a study of blood T cell repertoires in COVID-19. Original analysis: Using reference gene primer amplification, nucleated cell counts were estimated. Sequencing was performed with immunoSEQ multiplex PCR; in TCRdb, only in-frame clones are kept and a portion is missing. V and J calls and clone size are those listed in that table; D and trimming were worked out from the DNA. The sample yields 99,000 or so clones, approximately 80% seen once. Germline lookup yields CDR1 MNHEY and CDR2 SVGAGI. This CDR3 spans 12 amino acids. V shed 3 bases and J shed 6 bases, with 8 bases lying between them.

The specimen was peripheral blood. The chain has TRBV6-5 and TRBJ1-2; D is possibly TRBD1 (5 bases). The TCR comes from a man older than 75 with acute or convalescent COVID-19. CDR3 residues: CASSYRGNGYTF. The CDR3 nucleotides read TGTGCCAGCAGTTATCGGGGGAATGGCTACACCTTC.